This T cell receptor beta chain emerged from a study of T-cell reconstitution after alpha-beta-depleted transplantation in children. Notes on this clonotype: Its specificity is not known.

CDR1 is SGHTA and CDR2 is FQGTGA in the germline V gene. The CDR3 totals 16 residues. Trimming took 7 bases from V and 8 from J, leaving 24 bases between them. The authors prepared the TCRbeta library with unique molecular identifiers. TCRdb called the PCR reads again in MiXCR, with one record for every CDR3 protein. The sample carries 7,300 or so distinct CDR3 sequences, about a sixth recorded once. Broader study findings: One year after transplant, T-cell counts and diversity came mostly from newly produced T cells. In patients about two months after transplant, alpha-beta T cells reportedly arose from several hundred expanded graft clones.

The specimen comprised PBMCs, sampled before TCRalphabeta/CD19-depleted stem cell transplant. The receptor was isolated from a boy younger than 10 with acute lymphoblastic leukemia, due to receive a stem cell transplant. This chain links TRBV7-3 with TRBJ2-1; D assignment may be TRBD1 or TRBD2 (7 bases each). Written as DNA, the CDR3 is TGTGCCAGCACCAGGGGGGGGGCAGGGGGTAAGGATGAGCAGTTCTTC. Amino acid sequence: CASTRGGAGGKDEQFF.